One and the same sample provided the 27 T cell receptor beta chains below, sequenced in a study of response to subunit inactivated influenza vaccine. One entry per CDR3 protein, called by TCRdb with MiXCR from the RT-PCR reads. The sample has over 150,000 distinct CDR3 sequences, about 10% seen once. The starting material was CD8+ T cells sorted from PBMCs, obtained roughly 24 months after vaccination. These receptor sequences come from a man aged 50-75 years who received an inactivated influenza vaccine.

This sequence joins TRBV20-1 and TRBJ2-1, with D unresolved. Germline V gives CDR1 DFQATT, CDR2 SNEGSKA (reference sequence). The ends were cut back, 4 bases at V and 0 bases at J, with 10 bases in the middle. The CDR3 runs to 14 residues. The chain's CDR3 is CSATDESSYNEQFF. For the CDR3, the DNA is TGCAGTGCTACCGACGAAAGCTCCTACAATGAGCAGTTCTTC.

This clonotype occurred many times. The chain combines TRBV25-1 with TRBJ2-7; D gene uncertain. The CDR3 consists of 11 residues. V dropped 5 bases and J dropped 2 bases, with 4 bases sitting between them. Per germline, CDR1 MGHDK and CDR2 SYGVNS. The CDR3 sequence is CASSWAYEQYF. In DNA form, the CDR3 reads TGTGCCAGCAGTTGGGCCTACGAGCAGTACTTC.

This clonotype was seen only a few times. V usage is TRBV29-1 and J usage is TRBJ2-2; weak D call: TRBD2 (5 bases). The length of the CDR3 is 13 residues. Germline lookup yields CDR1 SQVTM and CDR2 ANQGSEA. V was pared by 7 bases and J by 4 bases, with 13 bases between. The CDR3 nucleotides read TGCAGCGCTTCGTACGGACTCACCGGGGAGCTGTTTTTT. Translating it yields CSASYGLTGELFF.

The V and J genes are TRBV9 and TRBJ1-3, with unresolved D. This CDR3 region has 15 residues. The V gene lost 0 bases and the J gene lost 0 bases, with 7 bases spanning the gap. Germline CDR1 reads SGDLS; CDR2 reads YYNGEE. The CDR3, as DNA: TGTGCCAGCAGCGTAGACGGTGTCTCTGGAAACACCATATATTTT. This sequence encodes CASSVDGVSGNTIYF. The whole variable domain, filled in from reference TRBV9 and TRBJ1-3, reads DSGVTQTPKHLITATGQRVTLRCSPRSGDLSVYWYQQSLDQGLQFLIQYYNGEERAKGNILERFSAQQFPDLHSELNLSSLELGDSALYFCASSVDGVSGNTIYFGEGSWLTVV.

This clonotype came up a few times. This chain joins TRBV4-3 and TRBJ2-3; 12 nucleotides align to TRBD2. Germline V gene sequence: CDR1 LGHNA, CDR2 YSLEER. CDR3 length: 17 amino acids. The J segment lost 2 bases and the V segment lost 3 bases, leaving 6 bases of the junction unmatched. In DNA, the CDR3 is TGCGCCAGCAGCCAGATGGGACTAGCGGGTTCCACAGATACGCAGTATTTT. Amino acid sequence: CASSQMGLAGSTDTQYF.

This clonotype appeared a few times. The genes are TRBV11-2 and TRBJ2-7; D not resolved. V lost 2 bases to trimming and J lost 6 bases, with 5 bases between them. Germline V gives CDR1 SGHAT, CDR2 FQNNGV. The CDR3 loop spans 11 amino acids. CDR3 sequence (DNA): TGTGCCAGCAGCTTAACGGGCGAGCAGTACTTC. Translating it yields CASSLTGEQYF.

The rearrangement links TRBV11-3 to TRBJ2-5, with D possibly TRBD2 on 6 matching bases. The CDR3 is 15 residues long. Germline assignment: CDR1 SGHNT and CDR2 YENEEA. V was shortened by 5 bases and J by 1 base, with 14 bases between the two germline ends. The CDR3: CASSPTPGLQETQYF. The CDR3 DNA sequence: TGTGCCAGCAGCCCCACGCCGGGACTCCAAGAGACCCAGTACTTC. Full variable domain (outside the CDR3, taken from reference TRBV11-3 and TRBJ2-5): EAGVVQSPRYKIIEKKQPVAFWCNPISGHNTLYWYLQNLGQGPELLIRYENEEAVDDSQLPKDRFSAERLKGVDSTLKIQPAELGDSAVYLCASSPTPGLQETQYFGPGTRLLVL.

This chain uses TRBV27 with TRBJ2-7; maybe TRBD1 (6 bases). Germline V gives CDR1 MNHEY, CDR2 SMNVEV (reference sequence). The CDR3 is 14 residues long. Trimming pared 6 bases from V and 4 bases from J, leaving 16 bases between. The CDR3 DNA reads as TGTGCCAGCAGCCCCACCGTCAGGGGATACGAGCAGTACTTC. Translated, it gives CASSPTVRGYEQYF.

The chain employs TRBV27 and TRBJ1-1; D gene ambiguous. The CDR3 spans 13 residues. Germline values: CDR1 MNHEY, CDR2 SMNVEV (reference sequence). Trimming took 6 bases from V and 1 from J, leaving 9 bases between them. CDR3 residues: CASRPGENTEAFF. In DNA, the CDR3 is TGTGCCAGCAGGCCGGGTGAGAACACTGAAGCTTTCTTT.

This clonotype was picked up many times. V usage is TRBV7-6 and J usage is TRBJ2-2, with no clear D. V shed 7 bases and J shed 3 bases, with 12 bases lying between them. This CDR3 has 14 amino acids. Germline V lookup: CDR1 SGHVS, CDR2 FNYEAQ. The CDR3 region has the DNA TGTGCCAGCACCCCTTGGGCGGACACCGGGGAGCTGTTTTTT. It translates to CASTPWADTGELFF.

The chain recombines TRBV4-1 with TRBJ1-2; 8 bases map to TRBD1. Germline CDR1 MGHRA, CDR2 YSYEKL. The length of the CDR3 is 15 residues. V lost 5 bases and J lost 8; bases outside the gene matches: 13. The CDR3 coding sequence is TGCGCCAGCAGCTTTAGGACAGGGAACTCTTACGGCTACACCTTC. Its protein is CASSFRTGNSYGYTF.

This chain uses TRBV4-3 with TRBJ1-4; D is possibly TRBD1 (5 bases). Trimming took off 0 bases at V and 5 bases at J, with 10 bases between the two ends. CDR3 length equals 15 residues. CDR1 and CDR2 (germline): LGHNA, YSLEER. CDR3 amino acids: CASSQDAGRNEKLFF. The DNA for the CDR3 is TGCGCCAGCAGCCAAGATGCGGGGCGGAATGAAAAACTGTTTTTT.

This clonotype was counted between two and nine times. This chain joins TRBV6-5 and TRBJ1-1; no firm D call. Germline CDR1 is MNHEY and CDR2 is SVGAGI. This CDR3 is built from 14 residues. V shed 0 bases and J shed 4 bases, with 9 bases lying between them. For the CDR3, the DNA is TGTGCCAGCAGTTACTCGGGTCGGAGCACTGAAGCTTTCTTT. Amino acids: CASSYSGRSTEAFF.

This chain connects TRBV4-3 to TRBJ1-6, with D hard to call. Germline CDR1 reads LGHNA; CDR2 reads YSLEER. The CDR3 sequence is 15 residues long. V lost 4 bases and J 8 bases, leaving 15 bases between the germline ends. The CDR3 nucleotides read TGCGCCAGCAGCCTGAATCCGGTTGGTGATTCACCCCTCCACTTT. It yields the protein CASSLNPVGDSPLHF.

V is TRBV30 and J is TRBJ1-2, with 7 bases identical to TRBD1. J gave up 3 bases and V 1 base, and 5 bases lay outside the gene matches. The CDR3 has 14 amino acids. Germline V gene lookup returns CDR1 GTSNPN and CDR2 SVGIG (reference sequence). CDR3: CAWSAGTDYYGYTF. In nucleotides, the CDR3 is TGTGCCTGGAGTGCTGGGACAGACTACTATGGCTACACCTTC.

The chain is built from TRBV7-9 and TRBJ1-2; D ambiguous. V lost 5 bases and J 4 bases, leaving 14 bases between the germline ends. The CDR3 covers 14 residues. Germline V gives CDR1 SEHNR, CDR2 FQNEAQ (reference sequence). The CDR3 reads CASSPHSQIYGYTF. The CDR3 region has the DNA TGTGCCAGCAGCCCCCATAGTCAGATCTATGGCTACACCTTC.

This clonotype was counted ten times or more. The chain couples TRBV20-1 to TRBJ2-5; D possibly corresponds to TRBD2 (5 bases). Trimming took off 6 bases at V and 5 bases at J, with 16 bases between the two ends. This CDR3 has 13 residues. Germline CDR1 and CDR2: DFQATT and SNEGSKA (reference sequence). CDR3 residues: CSAIGLAEETQYF. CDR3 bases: TGCAGTGCAATAGGGCTAGCTGAGGAGACCCAGTACTTC.

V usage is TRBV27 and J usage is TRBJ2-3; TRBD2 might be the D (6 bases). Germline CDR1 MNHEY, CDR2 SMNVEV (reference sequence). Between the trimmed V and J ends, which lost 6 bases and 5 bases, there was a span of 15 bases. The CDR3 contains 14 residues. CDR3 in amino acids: CASSLPGAKDTQYF. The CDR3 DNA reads TGTGCCAGCAGCTTACCGGGAGCGAAAGATACGCAGTATTTT.

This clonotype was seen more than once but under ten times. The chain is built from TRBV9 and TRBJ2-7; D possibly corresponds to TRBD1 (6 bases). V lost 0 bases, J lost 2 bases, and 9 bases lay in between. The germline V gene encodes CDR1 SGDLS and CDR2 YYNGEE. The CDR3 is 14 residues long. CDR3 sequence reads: CASSVGHRAYEQYF. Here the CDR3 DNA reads TGTGCCAGCAGCGTAGGTCACAGGGCCTACGAGCAGTACTTC.

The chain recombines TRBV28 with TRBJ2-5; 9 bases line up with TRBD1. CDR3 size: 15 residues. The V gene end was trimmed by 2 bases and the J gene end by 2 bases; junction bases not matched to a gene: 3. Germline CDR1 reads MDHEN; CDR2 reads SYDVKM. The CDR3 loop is CASSLNRGQQETQYF. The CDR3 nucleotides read TGTGCCAGCAGTTTAAACAGGGGGCAGCAAGAGACCCAGTACTTC.

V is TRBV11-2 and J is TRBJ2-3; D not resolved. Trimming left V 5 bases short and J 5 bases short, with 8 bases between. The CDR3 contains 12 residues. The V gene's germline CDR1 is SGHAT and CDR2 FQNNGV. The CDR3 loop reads CASSTTVDTQYF. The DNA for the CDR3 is TGTGCCAGCAGCACTACGGTAGATACGCAGTATTTT.

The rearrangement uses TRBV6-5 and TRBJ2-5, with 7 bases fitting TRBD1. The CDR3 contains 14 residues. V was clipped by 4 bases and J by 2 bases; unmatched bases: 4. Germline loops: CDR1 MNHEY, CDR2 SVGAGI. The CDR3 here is CASSSTGLQETQYF. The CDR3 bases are TGTGCCAGCAGTTCGACAGGGCTACAAGAGACCCAGTACTTC.

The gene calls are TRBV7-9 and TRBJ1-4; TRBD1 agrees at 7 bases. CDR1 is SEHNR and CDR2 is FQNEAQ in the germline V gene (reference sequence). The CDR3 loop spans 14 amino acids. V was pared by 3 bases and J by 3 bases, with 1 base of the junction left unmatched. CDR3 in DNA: TGTGCCAGCAGCTTGGGGACAGCTAATGAAAAACTGTTTTTT. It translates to CASSLGTANEKLFF.

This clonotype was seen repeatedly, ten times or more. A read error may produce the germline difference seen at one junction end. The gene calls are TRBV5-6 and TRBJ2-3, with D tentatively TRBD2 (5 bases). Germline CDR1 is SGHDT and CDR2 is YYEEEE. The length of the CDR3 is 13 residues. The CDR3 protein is CASSLGGTDTQYF. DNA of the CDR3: TGCGCCAGCAGCCTAGGAGGAACAGATACGCAGTATTTT.

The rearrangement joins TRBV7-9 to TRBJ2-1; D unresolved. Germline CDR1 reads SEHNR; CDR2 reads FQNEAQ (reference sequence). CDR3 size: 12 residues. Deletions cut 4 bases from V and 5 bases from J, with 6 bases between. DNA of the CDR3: TGTGCCAGCAGCTCCGGCCACAATGAGCAGTTCTTC. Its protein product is CASSSGHNEQFF.

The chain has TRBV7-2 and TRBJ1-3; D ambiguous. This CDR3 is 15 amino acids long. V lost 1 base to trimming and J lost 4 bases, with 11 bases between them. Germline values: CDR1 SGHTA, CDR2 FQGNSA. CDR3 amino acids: CASSLVPGLGNTIYF. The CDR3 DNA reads TGTGCCAGCAGCTTAGTCCCCGGACTCGGAAACACCATATATTTT.

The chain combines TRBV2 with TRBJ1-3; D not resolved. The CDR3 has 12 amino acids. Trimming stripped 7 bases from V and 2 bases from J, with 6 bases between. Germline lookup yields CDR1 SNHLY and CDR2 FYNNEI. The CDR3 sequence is CASNLAGNTIYF. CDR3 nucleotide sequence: TGTGCCAGCAACTTAGCTGGAAACACCATATATTTT. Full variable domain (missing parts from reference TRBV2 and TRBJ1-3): EPEVTQTPSHQVTQMGQEVILRCVPISNHLYFYWYRQILGQKVEFLVSFYNNEISEKSEIFDDQFSVERPDGSNFTLKIRSTKLEDSAMYFCASNLAGNTIYFGEGSWLTVV.